There are a few counts of the clone carrying this TCR beta chain. What it binds is not known. The sample originates from a study of identical twins. Overall study findings and caveats: Out-of-frame alpha sequences common to twins exhibited an excess of low generation probability.

TCRdb recomputed calls from the 5' RACE reads with MiXCR, one row per CDR3 protein. This table has about 700,000 distinct CDR3 sequences, over 5% appearing once. The CDR3 contains 13 residues. Trimming removed 5 bases at V and 5 bases at J, with 12 bases between. The germline V gene has CDR1 SEHNR and CDR2 FQNEAQ (reference sequence). Sequenced material: naive T cells sorted from blood. The chain links TRBV7-9 to TRBJ2-5; a weak D match, TRBD2 (5 bases). The source of this sequence is a man between 18 and 29 years old in good health. The CDR3 spells CASSLKDWETQYF. The CDR3 DNA follows: TGTGCCAGCAGCCTAAAGGACTGGGAGACCCAGTACTTC.